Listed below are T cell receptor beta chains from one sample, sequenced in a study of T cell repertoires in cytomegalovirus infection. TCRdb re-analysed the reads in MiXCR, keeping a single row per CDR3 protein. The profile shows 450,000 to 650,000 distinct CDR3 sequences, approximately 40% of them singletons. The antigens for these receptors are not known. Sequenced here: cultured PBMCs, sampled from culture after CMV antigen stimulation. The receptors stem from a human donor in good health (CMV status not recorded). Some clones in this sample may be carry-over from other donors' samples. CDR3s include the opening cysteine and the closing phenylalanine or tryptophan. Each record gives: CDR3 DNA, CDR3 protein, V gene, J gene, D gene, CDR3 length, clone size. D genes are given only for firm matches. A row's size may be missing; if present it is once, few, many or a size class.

TGTGCCAGCAGTTTATTACTAGCGGGGGGTGTTGAGACCCAGTACTTC	CASSLLLAGGVETQYF	TRBV12-3/TRBV12-4	TRBJ2-5	TRBD2	16	NA
TGTGCCAGTAGTATAGAACGAGGGGCGCAGTATTTT	CASSIERGAQYF	TRBV19	TRBJ2-3	NA	12	few
TGTGCCAGCAGCCCTAAAACCGGGACAGACTATGGCTACACCTTC	CASSPKTGTDYGYTF	TRBV7-3	TRBJ1-2	TRBD1	15	NA
TGCGCCAGCAGCCACCTAAGGGGCAGAAAATCTAGCGGGGAATCCTACAATGAGCAGTTCTTC	CASSHLRGRKSSGESYNEQFF	TRBV4-1	TRBJ2-1	TRBD2	21	NA
TGTGCCAGCAGCAACGACAGGGCTCCCTATGGCTACACCTTC	CASSNDRAPYGYTF	TRBV7-9	TRBJ1-2	TRBD1	14	few
TGTGCCAGCAGTGAAAGTACAGGATTGAACACTGAAGCTTTCTTT	CASSESTGLNTEAFF	TRBV6-1	TRBJ1-1	NA	15	NA
TGTGCCAGCAGCCCTAGCGGACCCTACGAGCAGTACTTC	CASSPSGPYEQYF	TRBV7-9	TRBJ2-7	TRBD2	13	few
TGTGCCAGCAGTCCTCCTGGGGGCTCCTATAATTCACCCCTCCACTTT	CASSPPGGSYNSPLHF	TRBV7-1	TRBJ1-6	NA	16	NA
TGTGCCAGCTCCCTTAGGGGGGGCAGATACAATGAGCAGTTCTTC	CASSLRGGRYNEQFF	TRBV7-6	TRBJ2-1	NA	15	few
TGTGCCAGCAGCTCCCTTAGGGTAGGAGGAGCCCCATACTTC	CASSSLRVGGAPYF	TRBV7-8	TRBJ2-7	NA	14	few
TGTGCCAGCAGCCCTAGCGGGTGGAGCTCCTACAATGAGCAGTTCTTC	CASSPSGWSSYNEQFF	TRBV7-2	TRBJ2-1	TRBD2	16	many
TGTGCCAGCAGCTTAGCGCGGGAGGGAAACACCATATATTTT	CASSLAREGNTIYF	TRBV7-6	TRBJ1-3	NA	14	few
TGTGCCAGTAAGGGGGCGTTCCTACCTTTGAACACTGAAGCTTTCTTT	CASKGAFLPLNTEAFF	TRBV28	TRBJ1-1	TRBD1	16	NA
TGTGCCAGCAGCCCTCGGGAGAGCTCAGATACGCAGTATTTT	CASSPRESSDTQYF	TRBV7-2	TRBJ2-3	NA	14	NA
TGTGCCAGCAGCCGACTAGCGGGGCTCACAGATACGCAGTATTTT	CASSRLAGLTDTQYF	TRBV7-6	TRBJ2-3	TRBD2	15	NA
TGTGCCAGCAGTCTTAGCGGGTGGGTCTACAATGAGCAGTTCTTC	CASSLSGWVYNEQFF	TRBV12-3/TRBV12-4	TRBJ2-1	TRBD2	15	few
TGTGCCAGCAGCCCCCACGGGGGTAGCGCCAAAAACATTCAGTACTTC	CASSPHGGSAKNIQYF	TRBV7-9	TRBJ2-4	NA	16	few
TGTGCCAGCAGCTTAGGGCACAGTCAAGAGACCCAGTACTTC	CASSLGHSQETQYF	TRBV7-2	TRBJ2-5	NA	14	many
TGTGCCAGCAGCCAAGAAGACACGAGTAATGAAAAACTGTTTTTT	CASSQEDTSNEKLFF	TRBV4-2	TRBJ1-4	NA	15	NA
TGTGCCATCCACGCCGGGAACTCCAACACCGGGGAGCTGTTTTTT	CAIHAGNSNTGELFF	TRBV5-4	TRBJ2-2	NA	15	NA
TGTGCCAGTAGCCTCCAGGGTGCGGAGGGCTACACCTTC	CASSLQGAEGYTF	TRBV19	TRBJ1-2	NA	13	NA
TGTGCCAGCAGCCCTTTATTAACTAGCGGGAGACTTTATGAAGTTTCCTACAATGAGCAGTTCTTC	CASSPLLTSGRLYEVSYNEQFF	TRBV12-3/TRBV12-4	TRBJ2-1	TRBD2	22	NA
TGTGCCAGCAGCTCCGTCGCCGACGTCGCCGGGGAGCTGTTTTTT	CASSSVADVAGELFF	TRBV5-6	TRBJ2-2	NA	15	NA
TGTGCCAGCAAGGAAATTAGCGGGACCCGGCACGAGCAGTACTTC	CASKEISGTRHEQYF	TRBV6-2/TRBV6-3	TRBJ2-7	TRBD2	15	few
TGTGCCAGCACCGTAGCTCAGGGACAGGGGGACGAGCAGTACTTC	CASTVAQGQGDEQYF	TRBV27	TRBJ2-7	TRBD1	15	NA
TGCAGCGTGGCCCGGCAGGCCCCTGGGGAGCAGTACTTC	CSVARQAPGEQYF	TRBV29-1	TRBJ2-7	NA	13	NA
TGTGCCAGCAGCGTCGACGTCGGCTGGGAGACCCAGTACTTC	CASSVDVGWETQYF	TRBV7-2	TRBJ2-5	NA	14	NA
TGTGCCAGCAGCTTAGGGACAGGGTTCGACTATGGCTACACCTTC	CASSLGTGFDYGYTF	TRBV7-9	TRBJ1-2	TRBD1	15	NA
TGTGCCAGCAGCTTATGGACCGGCTCCTACAATGAGCAGTTCTTC	CASSLWTGSYNEQFF	TRBV7-2	TRBJ2-1	NA	15	many
TGTGCCAGCAGCTTAGGGGGATGGACAGGGGGTACCTACGAGCAGTACTTC	CASSLGGWTGGTYEQYF	TRBV7-6	TRBJ2-7	TRBD1	17	NA
TGTGCCAGCAGGGTACTTGCGGGATCCGGGGGGGAGACCCAGTACTTC	CASRVLAGSGGETQYF	TRBV6-1	TRBJ2-5	TRBD2	16	few
TGTGCCAGCAGTTACTTAGAAAAAACGGGGGGAAGCTCCTACAATGAGCAGTTCTTC	CASSYLEKTGGSSYNEQFF	TRBV6-2/TRBV6-3	TRBJ2-1	TRBD2	19	NA
TGCAGTGCTAGAAACGCCGGGACAGGGGGCGAAAAACTGTTTTTT	CSARNAGTGGEKLFF	TRBV20-1	TRBJ1-4	TRBD1	15	NA
TGTGCCAGCAGCTCTGGTCTAGCGGTTTCCTACGAGCAGTACTTC	CASSSGLAVSYEQYF	TRBV7-2	TRBJ2-7	TRBD2	15	many
TGTGCCAGCAGCGCCGGACAGGGGCGCTATGGCTACACCTTC	CASSAGQGRYGYTF	TRBV12-3/TRBV12-4	TRBJ1-2	TRBD1	14	NA
TGTGCCAGCCGGAACAGTGGTTATAGCAATCAGCCCCAGCATTTT	CASRNSGYSNQPQHF	TRBV27	TRBJ1-5	NA	15	NA
TGCAGTGCTAGGAGCGAGGGCTTTGAGACCCAGTACTTC	CSARSEGFETQYF	TRBV20-1	TRBJ2-5	NA	13	NA